These 22 T cell receptor beta chains were all obtained from the same sample, sequenced in a study of T and B cells in COVID-19 patients. BIOMED2 TRB-A/B primer pools were used in multiplex TRB PCR. TCRdb redid the calling of the multiplex PCR reads with MiXCR, one entry per CDR3 protein. The table has several thousand distinct CDR3 sequences, roughly 27% seen once. Blood genomic DNA input for TRB amplification was about 250-550 ng. Sequenced: blood. These receptors came from a human donor with active COVID-19. The donor label of this sample is uncertain.

By proportion, this clonotype is medium-sized (0.01 to 0.1%). The chain carries TRBV18 and TRBJ1-1; 11 nucleotides agree with TRBD1. CDR1 and CDR2 (germline): KGHSH, LQKENI. V was pared by 2 bases and J by 5 bases, with 7 bases of the junction left unmatched. The CDR3 extends over 16 amino acids. CDR3 residues: CASSPYGTGGGTEAFF. For the CDR3, the DNA is TGTGCCAGCTCACCATACGGGACAGGGGGAGGGACTGAAGCTTTCTTT.

By share, this clonotype ranks as medium-sized. This sequence joins TRBV5-4 and TRBJ2-1; D perhaps matches TRBD1 (5 bases). Germline V gene data show CDR1 as SGHNT and CDR2 as YYREEE (reference sequence). V was cut by 4 bases and J by 4 bases, with 9 bases left in between. The CDR3 is 13 residues long. Here the CDR3 reads CASSIDRYNEQFF. CDR3 nucleotides: TGTGCCAGCAGCATCGACAGATACAATGAGCAGTTCTTC.

In regard to this clonotype: A much larger clone differs from this one at a single base, so this may be a read error. This chain joins TRBV5-6 and TRBJ2-7, with D possibly matching TRBD2 (5 bases). CDR3 length equals 12 residues. Between the trimmed V and J ends, which lost 6 bases and 4 bases, there was a span of 11 bases. Germline assignment: CDR1 SGHDT and CDR2 YYEEEE. This CDR3 reads CASTTDCYEQYF. In DNA form, the CDR3 reads TGTGCCAGCACCACGGACTGTTACGAGCAGTACTTC.

This clonotype is medium-sized (0.01 to 0.1%) in the sample. The chain couples TRBV29-1 to TRBJ2-2; possible D gene TRBD1, 5 bases. The CDR3 sequence is 12 residues long. In germline, CDR1 is SQVTM, CDR2 ANQGSEA. V gave up 4 bases and J gave up 7 bases, with 10 bases separating them. This chain's CDR3 is CSVVRVGGELFF. DNA for the CDR3: TGCAGCGTTGTCAGGGTGGGCGGGGAGCTGTTTTTT.

The V call is TRBV6-1, the J call TRBJ1-2; maybe TRBD1 (5 bases). V was clipped by 1 base and J by 8 bases, with 20 bases between them. Germline V lookup: CDR1 MNHNS, CDR2 SASEGT. This CDR3 contains 16 residues. The CDR3 spells CASSEGLTARAEGYTF. The DNA for the CDR3 is TGTGCCAGCAGTGAAGGACTGACAGCCCGGGCGGAGGGCTACACCTTC.

By share, this clonotype ranks as medium-sized (0.01 to 0.1%). CDR3 coding DNA: TGTGCCAGCAGCCTCAGACAGGCTGGCAATGAGCAGTTCTTC. This codes for CASSLRQAGNEQFF. The chain uses TRBV5-4 and TRBJ2-1, with a weak D call TRBD1 (6 bases). Germline-derived CDR1 and CDR2 are SGHNT and YYREEE (reference sequence). V was cut by 4 bases and J by 6 bases, with 14 bases left in between. The CDR3 sequence is 14 residues long.

This chain links TRBV6-1 with TRBJ1-2; D might be TRBD1 (6 bases). CDR3 size: 13 residues. The germline V gene has CDR1 MNHNS and CDR2 SASEGT. With 6 bases removed from V and 7 bases from J, the gap between germline ends came to 15 bases. The CDR3 here is CASSVAGASGYTF. In DNA form, the CDR3 reads TGTGCCAGCAGCGTCGCGGGGGCAAGTGGCTACACCTTC.

By share, this clonotype ranks as medium-sized. The chain carries TRBV6-5 and TRBJ2-4; 9 bases line up with TRBD1. Germline CDR1 reads MNHEY; CDR2 reads SVGAGI. CDR3 length equals 15 residues. Germline trimming cut 0 bases from V and 8 bases from J; bases unmatched to any gene: 5. CDR3 sequence reads: CASSYSGQGHDIQYF. CDR3 sequence (DNA): TGTGCCAGCAGTTACTCGGGACAGGGCCACGACATTCAGTACTTC.

This clonotype was picked up a small number of times. CDR3 nucleotide sequence: TGTGCCAGCACCCGACTAGCGGGAGTACGGCGCGCGAATGAGCAGTTCTTC. Its protein product is CASTRLAGVRRANEQFF. The chain is built from TRBV12-3 or TRBV12-4 and TRBJ2-1; 12 bases are shared with TRBD2. The CDR3 has 17 amino acids. V gave up 7 bases and J gave up 7 bases; unmatched junction bases: 14.

This clonotype was seen only a few times. The chain carries TRBV6-2 or TRBV6-3 and TRBJ2-1, with D possibly being TRBD2 (5 bases). Germline V gene data show CDR1 as MNHEY and CDR2 as SVGEGT. CDR3 length: 14 residues. V lost 0 bases to trimming and J lost 6 bases, with 9 bases between them. The CDR3 sequence is CASSYSGLLNEQFF. CDR3 DNA: TGTGCCAGCAGTTACTCCGGACTCCTCAATGAGCAGTTCTTC.

By share, this clonotype counts as medium-sized. The chain is built from TRBV6-5 and TRBJ1-4; possible D gene TRBD1, 5 bases. The CDR3 runs 13 residues. The V gene's germline CDR1 is MNHEY and CDR2 SVGAGI. V gave up 0 bases and J gave up 14 bases, with 13 bases separating them. The CDR3 coding sequence is TGTGCCAGCAGTTACTCGAACGAGGGGTGGCTGTTTTTT. It specifies CASSYSNEGWLFF.

Concerning this clonotype: A much larger clone differs by one base, so this may be a read error. The rearrangement links TRBV29-1 to TRBJ1-2; weak D call: TRBD1 (6 bases). Per the germline V gene, CDR1 is SQVTM and CDR2 is ANQGSEA. This CDR3 spans 12 amino acids. Written as DNA, the CDR3 is TGCAGCGTTGGAGGGGGAGGCTATGACTACACCTTC. Amino acid sequence: CSVGGGGYDYTF.

This clonotype is medium-sized within its sample. V and J are TRBV6-6 and TRBJ2-7; no clear D gene. Per the germline V gene, CDR1 is MNHNY and CDR2 is SVGAGI (reference sequence). Deletions cut 9 bases from V and 1 base from J, with 10 bases between. The CDR3 length is 12 residues. CDR3 nucleotide sequence: TGTGCCAGTCAGGATGTTTCCTACGAGCAGTACTTC. This codes for CASQDVSYEQYF.

In this sample, this clonotype turned up a few times. This chain joins TRBV30 and TRBJ1-1; D is perhaps TRBD1 (5 bases). CDR1 is GTSNPN, CDR2 SVGIG, per germline (reference sequence). The V end was cut by 0 bases, the J end by 3 bases, with 11 bases between. The CDR3 has 14 amino acids. CDR3 sequence reads: CAWSVRRGDTEAFF. Here the CDR3 DNA reads TGTGCCTGGAGTGTAAGGAGGGGAGACACTGAAGCTTTCTTT.

In its sample, this clonotype ranks as medium-sized. This rearrangement joins TRBV6-5 to TRBJ2-2; 14 nucleotides line up with TRBD2. Germline CDR1 is MNHEY and CDR2 is SVGAGI. V lost 6 bases and J lost 0; bases outside the gene matches: 3. The CDR3 has 17 amino acids. In DNA, the CDR3 is TGTGCCAGCAGGGGGACTAGCGGGAGAGCGAACACCGGGGAGCTGTTTTTT. Translation gives CASRGTSGRANTGELFF.

The rearrangement links TRBV6-1 to TRBJ1-2, with unresolved D. The CDR3 totals 14 residues. Trimming stripped 1 base from V and 0 bases from J, with 6 bases between. CDR1 and CDR2 from the germline V gene are MNHNS and SASEGT. The CDR3 nucleotides are TGTGCCAGCAGTGAAGGGAGACCTAACTATGGCTACACCTTC. It is translated as CASSEGRPNYGYTF.

This clonotype was found a few times. The V call is TRBV30, the J call TRBJ1-1; maybe TRBD1 (5 bases). V lost 2 bases and J lost 3, with 25 bases in between. The CDR3 is 18 amino acids. Germline assignment: CDR1 GTSNPN and CDR2 SVGIG (reference sequence). CDR3 loop: CAWSSLTTVEAPDTEAFF. DNA of the CDR3: TGTGCCTGGAGTTCCCTGACGACAGTGGAGGCGCCGGACACTGAAGCTTTCTTT.

This clonotype occurred a few times. This rearrangement joins TRBV6-5 to TRBJ1-1, with TRBD1 matching over 9 bases. CDR1 is MNHEY, CDR2 SVGAGI, per germline. The junction had 5 bases not matched to a gene; V was cut back by 4 bases and J by 8 bases. This CDR3 comprises 13 residues. The CDR3, as DNA: TGTGCCAGCAGTTCCCGGGACAGGGAAGAAGCTTTCTTT. This translates into CASSSRDREEAFF.

This clonotype has a handful of counts. The chain uses TRBV6-5 and TRBJ1-5; TRBD1 aligns across 10 bases. Germline CDR1 reads MNHEY; CDR2 reads SVGAGI. Losses at the gene ends were 5 bases for V and 9 bases for J; bases not matched to a gene: 7. The CDR3 contains 14 residues. The CDR3 sequence: CASSPDRGRVPQHF. The CDR3 DNA sequence: TGTGCCAGCAGTCCCGACAGGGGGCGGGTGCCCCAGCATTTT.

The chain has TRBV12-3 or TRBV12-4 and TRBJ1-6; D possibly corresponds to TRBD1 (6 bases). The CDR3 consists of 15 residues. V gave up 4 bases and J gave up 4 bases, with 11 bases separating them. The CDR3 bases are TGTGCCAGCAGTTCCCACAGGGAGTATAATTCACCCCTCCACTTT. Its protein is CASSSHREYNSPLHF.

Relative to its sample, this clonotype is medium-sized (0.01 to 0.1%). The V gene is TRBV6-6, the J gene TRBJ2-7; TRBD2 is a possible D gene (5 bases). Germline CDR1 MNHNY, CDR2 SVGAGI (reference sequence). This CDR3 contains 14 residues. Trimming cost V 10 bases and J 0 bases, with 16 bases left between them. CDR3 sequence: CATLPRVDSYEQYF. For the CDR3, the DNA is TGTGCCACCCTGCCGCGGGTGGACTCCTACGAGCAGTACTTC.

V and J are TRBV5-1 and TRBJ1-3, with D possibly matching TRBD1 (5 bases). CDR1 is SGHRS, CDR2 YFSETQ, per germline. The CDR3 length is 14 residues. V lost 1 base, J lost 2 bases, and 7 bases lay in between. The CDR3: CASSLTGAGNTIYF. The CDR3 coding sequence is TGCGCCAGCAGCTTGACGGGGGCTGGAAACACCATATATTTT.